This paragraph covers one TCR beta chain sequence. These data originate in a study of T cell changes during pregnancy in multiple sclerosis. The CDR3 runs to 16 residues. Germline lookup yields CDR1 KGHSH and CDR2 LQKENI. The V gene end was trimmed by 3 bases and the J gene end by 2 bases; junction bases not matched to a gene: 4. TCRdb's copy holds only in-frame clones and misses some; the assay was immunoSEQ multiplex PCR. The repertoire holds 50,000 to 60,000 clones, with 91% as singletons. Specimen: CD4+ T cells from peripheral blood mononuclear cells, collected in the first trimester of pregnancy. The chain uses TRBV18 and TRBJ2-3, with 11 bases lining up with TRBD1. This receptor was taken from a female donor with multiple sclerosis, enrolled in a pregnancy study. The CDR3 nucleotides read TGTGCCAGCTCACCCCGGGACAGGGGGTACACAGATACGCAGTATTTT. Translated: CASSPRDRGYTDTQYF.